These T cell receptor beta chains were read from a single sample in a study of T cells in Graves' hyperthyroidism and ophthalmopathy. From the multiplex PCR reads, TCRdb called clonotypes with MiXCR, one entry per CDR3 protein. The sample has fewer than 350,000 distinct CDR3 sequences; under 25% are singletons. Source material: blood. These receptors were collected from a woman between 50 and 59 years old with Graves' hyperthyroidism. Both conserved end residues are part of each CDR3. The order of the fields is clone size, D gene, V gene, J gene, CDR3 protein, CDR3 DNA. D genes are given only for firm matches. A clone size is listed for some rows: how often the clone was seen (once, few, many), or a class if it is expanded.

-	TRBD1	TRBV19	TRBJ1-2	CASSISGTGVGYTF	TGTGCCAGTAGTATTAGTGGGACAGGGGTTGGCTACACCTTC
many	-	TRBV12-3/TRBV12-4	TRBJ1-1	CAIKQGNTEAFF	TGTGCCATCAAACAGGGAAACACTGAAGCTTTCTTT
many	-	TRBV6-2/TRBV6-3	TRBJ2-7	CASRPHGGNYEQYF	TGTGCCAGCAGACCCCATGGAGGGAACTACGAGCAGTACTTC
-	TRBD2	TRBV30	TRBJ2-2	CAWSPPWGLAAASNTGELFF	TGTGCCTGGAGTCCCCCGTGGGGACTAGCGGCTGCCTCGAACACCGGGGAGCTGTTTTTT
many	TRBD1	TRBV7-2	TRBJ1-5	CASSFTGGGNQPQHF	TGTGCCAGCAGTTTTACAGGGGGCGGCAATCAGCCCCAGCATTTT
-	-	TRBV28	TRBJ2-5	CASSLLWEETQYF	TGTGCCAGCAGTTTACTCTGGGAAGAGACCCAGTACTTC
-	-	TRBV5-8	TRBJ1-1	CASALRAFF	TGTGCCAGCGCCCTGCGGGCTTTCTTT
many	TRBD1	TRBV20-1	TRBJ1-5	CSARDRGQGAPWYQPQHF	TGCAGTGCTAGAGATCGGGGGCAGGGGGCTCCTTGGTACCAGCCCCAGCATTTT
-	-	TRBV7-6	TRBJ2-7	CASTRDTISYEQYF	TGTGCCAGCACCCGTGACACTATCTCCTACGAGCAGTACTTC
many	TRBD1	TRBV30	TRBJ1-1	CAWSVPDRLNTEAFF	TGTGCCTGGAGTGTTCCGGACAGGCTGAACACTGAAGCTTTCTTT
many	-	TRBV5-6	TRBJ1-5	CASSLGGKQPQHF	TGTGCCAGCAGCTTGGGGGGCAAACAGCCCCAGCATTTT
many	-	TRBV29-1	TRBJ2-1	CSVGQINEQFF	TGCAGCGTTGGGCAGATCAATGAGCAGTTCTTC
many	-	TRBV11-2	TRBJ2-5	CASSLDGTTQETQYF	TGTGCCAGCAGCTTAGATGGGACCACCCAAGAGACCCAGTACTTC
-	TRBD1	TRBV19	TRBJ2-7	CASSMGTGGYEQYF	TGTGCCAGTAGTATGGGGACAGGGGGCTACGAGCAGTACTTC
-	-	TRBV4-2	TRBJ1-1	CASSQHEGQGTEAFF	TGTGCCAGCAGCCAGCATGAGGGGCAGGGGACTGAAGCTTTCTTT
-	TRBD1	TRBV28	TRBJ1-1	CASSLGVMGQGYTEAFF	TGTGCCAGCAGTTTAGGCGTCATGGGACAGGGATACACTGAAGCTTTCTTT
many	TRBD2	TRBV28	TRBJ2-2	CASSLSGTSSAGELFF	TGTGCCAGCAGTTTATCCGGGACTAGCTCCGCCGGGGAGCTGTTTTTT
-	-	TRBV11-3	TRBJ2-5	CASSLDRRGTQYF	TGTGCCAGCAGCTTAGACAGGCGGGGGACCCAGTACTTC
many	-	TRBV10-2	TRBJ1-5	CASSKKDGSNQPQHF	TGCGCCAGCAGTAAAAAGGACGGTAGCAATCAGCCCCAGCATTTT
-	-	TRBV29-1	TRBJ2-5	CSVGSETQYF	TGCAGCGTTGGAAGTGAGACCCAGTACTTC
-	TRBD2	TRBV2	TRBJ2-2	CASSQTSASGELFF	TGTGCCAGCAGCCAGACTAGCGCGTCCGGGGAGCTGTTTTTT
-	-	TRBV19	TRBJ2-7	CASSSRTGYEQYF	TGTGCCAGTAGTAGTCGGACTGGCTACGAGCAGTACTTC
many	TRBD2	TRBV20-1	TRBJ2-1	CSASPVAGGDNEQFF	TGCAGTGCTAGCCCCGTAGCGGGAGGTGACAATGAGCAGTTCTTC
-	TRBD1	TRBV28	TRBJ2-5	CASSLRGTGGETQYF	TGTGCCAGCAGTCTCCGGGGGACAGGGGGCGAGACCCAGTACTTC
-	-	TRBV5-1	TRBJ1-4	CASSLGPGQFATNEKLFF	TGCGCCAGCAGCTTGGGCCCCGGGCAGTTTGCAACTAATGAAAAACTGTTTTTT
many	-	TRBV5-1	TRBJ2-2	CASSSGLAATGELFF	TGCGCCAGCAGCTCCGGACTGGCGGCCACCGGGGAGCTGTTTTTT
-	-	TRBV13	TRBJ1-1	CASSFGRKNTEALF	TGTGCCAGCAGCTTCGGACGGAAGAACACTGAAGCTCTCTTT
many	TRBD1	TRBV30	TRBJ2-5	CACATGAQETQYF	TGTGCCTGCGCGACAGGGGCCCAAGAGACCCAGTACTTC
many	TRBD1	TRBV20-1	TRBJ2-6	CSARVTGDSGANVLTF	TGCAGTGCTAGAGTGACAGGGGACTCTGGGGCCAACGTCCTGACTTTC
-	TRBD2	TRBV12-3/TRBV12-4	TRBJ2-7	CASSLVGGTTREQYF	TGTGCCAGCAGTTTAGTGGGGGGGACGACCCGCGAGCAGTACTTC
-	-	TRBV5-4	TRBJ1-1	CASTPRGLRNTEAFF	TGTGCCAGCACCCCCAGGGGCCTGAGGAACACTGAAGCTTTCTTT
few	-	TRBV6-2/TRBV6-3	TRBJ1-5	CASSYPTVSNQPQHF	TGTGCCAGCAGTTACCCGACAGTTAGCAATCAGCCCCAGCATTTT
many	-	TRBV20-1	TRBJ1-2	CSAEAPDSENYTF	TGCAGTGCTGAGGCCCCGGACAGCGAAAATTACACCTTC
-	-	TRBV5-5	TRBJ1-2	CASSPAAGSYGYTF	TGTGCCAGCAGCCCGGCCGCAGGGAGCTATGGCTACACCTTC
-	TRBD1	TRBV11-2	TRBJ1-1	CASSSRQGMDTEAFF	TGTGCCAGCAGCTCCCGACAGGGGATGGACACTGAAGCTTTCTTT
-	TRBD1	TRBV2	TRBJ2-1	CASSARDRDYEQFF	TGTGCCAGCAGTGCCCGGGACAGGGACTATGAGCAGTTCTTC
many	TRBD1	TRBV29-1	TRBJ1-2	CSVPDRGPDGYTF	TGCAGCGTTCCCGACAGGGGGCCTGATGGCTACACCTTC
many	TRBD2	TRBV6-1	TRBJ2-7	CASSYFAGGNYEQYF	TGTGCCAGCAGTTACTTTGCGGGGGGGAACTACGAGCAGTACTTC